This TCR beta chain stems from a study of molecular identifiers for immune sequencing clone quantification. The germline V gene has CDR1 SNHLY and CDR2 FYNNEI. The trim removed 8 bases at V and 2 bases at J, leaving 21 bases unmatched. This CDR3 comprises 19 residues. It was from about 19,000 to 1,100,000 sorted cells, with 10%, 30% or 50% RNA, that naive CD8 libraries came. TCRdb re-called the PCR reads through MiXCR, storing one row per CDR3 protein. The sample has hundreds of thousands of distinct CDR3 sequences, less than 30% seen once. Notes on this clonotype: The antigen is unknown. A single base separates this from a much larger clone, so it may be a read error.

Findings of the study overall: Whereas clones above 20 RNA copies held under 1% of naive-cell molecules, they held over 97% of effector molecules. Spiked TCR RNA from one Jurkat cell reportedly showed up when mixed among one million naive cells. Identical TCR molecules can share a barcode, and this sharing could underestimate highly expanded clone sizes.

This sequence was found in a human donor in good health. Some libraries in this study had Jurkat cell RNA spiked in. This chain uses TRBV2 with TRBJ1-5, with TRBD1 identical over 7 bases. Sequenced sample: naive CD8+ T cells from blood, with Jurkat cell RNA spiked in. Specified subset: FACS-sorted CD8+CD4-CCR7+CD45RA+ naive T cells. CDR3 bases: TGTGCCAGCGGTAAGCAGGGGACAGTTATGGCTATAGGCAATCAGCCCCAGCATTTT. It specifies CASGKQGTVMAIGNQPQHF. Full variable domain (rest looked up from reference TRBV2 and TRBJ1-5): EPEVTQTPSHQVTQMGQEVILRCVPISNHLYFYWYRQILGQKVEFLVSFYNNEISEKSEIFDDQFSVERPDGSNFTLKIRSTKLEDSAMYFCASGKQGTVMAIGNQPQHFGDGTRLSIL.